The clone carrying this TCR beta chain was seen only a few times. Its antigen is unknown. This entry is derived from a study of beta chain features in type 1 diabetes. Findings and caveats of the study: VDJ junctions in type 1 diabetes patients carried more deletions and fewer insertions. Sequencing the cDNA could make cells with high TCR expression show up more than they should.

Reverse transcribing all isolated RNA meant expressed TCRB transcripts were sequenced. Data came from immunoSEQ multiplex PCR; TCRdb stores just in-frame clones and leaves some out. The profile covers some 900,000 clones, with 17% appearing a single time and 0.023% taken by the ten largest. The V gene lost 3 bases and the J gene lost 2 bases, with 11 bases spanning the gap. Germline V gene data show CDR1 as LNHNV and CDR2 as YYDKDF (reference sequence). This CDR3 has 14 amino acids. Per donor, one heparinised blood draw averaged around 110 mL. Staining for CD45RO/CCR7/CD25/CD127/CD95/CD27 allowed sorting of CD4+ naive, central memory, regulatory and stem cell-like memory cells.

Sequencing was carried out using naive CD4+ T cells from blood. The chain uses TRBV15 and TRBJ2-7; tentatively, D is TRBD1 (6 bases). The clonotype comes from a woman between 18 and 29 years old in good health. The CDR3 region is CATSRWTAAYEQYF. CDR3 bases: TGTGCCACCAGCAGGTGGACAGCCGCCTACGAGCAGTACTTC.